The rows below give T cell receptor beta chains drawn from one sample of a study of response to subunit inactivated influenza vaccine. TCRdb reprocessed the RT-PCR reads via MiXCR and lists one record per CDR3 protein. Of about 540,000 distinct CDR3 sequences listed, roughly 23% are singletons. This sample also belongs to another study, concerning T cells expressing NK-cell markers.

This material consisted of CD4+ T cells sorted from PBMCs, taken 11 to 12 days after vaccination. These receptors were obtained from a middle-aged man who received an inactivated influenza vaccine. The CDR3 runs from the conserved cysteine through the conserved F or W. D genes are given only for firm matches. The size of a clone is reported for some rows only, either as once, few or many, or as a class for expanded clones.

CSAYVGRGGTDTQYF	TGCAGTGCTTACGTCGGGAGGGGTGGCACAGATACGCAGTATTTT	TRBD2	.	TRBV20-1	TRBJ2-3	15
CASRGLAGDDTDTQYF	TGCGCCAGCCGAGGGCTAGCGGGGGATGACACAGATACGCAGTATTTT	TRBD2	medium-sized	TRBV5-1	TRBJ2-3	16
CASSLVRVGTEAFF	TGTGCCAGCAGTTTGGTCAGGGTGGGAACTGAAGCTTTCTTT	.	.	TRBV12-3/TRBV12-4	TRBJ1-1	14
CASSATSGGVQETQYF	TGTGCCAGCAGCGCGACTAGCGGGGGAGTACAAGAGACCCAGTACTTC	TRBD2	many	TRBV12-3/TRBV12-4	TRBJ2-5	16
CASSLGRVSYNEQFF	TGCGCCAGCAGCCTAGGTAGGGTCTCCTACAATGAGCAGTTCTTC	.	.	TRBV4-1	TRBJ2-1	15
CSAVGPRGREAKNIQYF	TGCAGTGCTGTAGGGCCGAGGGGGCGAGAAGCCAAAAACATTCAGTACTTC	TRBD1	few	TRBV20-1	TRBJ2-4	17
CASTSRFRTSYEQYF	TGTGCCAGCACCTCTCGTTTCAGGACCTCCTACGAGCAGTACTTC	.	.	TRBV6-2/TRBV6-3	TRBJ2-7	15
CSVEVSRKRGYTF	TGCAGCGTTGAAGTTTCACGGAAACGGGGCTACACCTTC	.	.	TRBV29-1	TRBJ1-2	13
CASSFRDSSSTDTQYF	TGTGCCAGCAGCTTCAGGGATTCCTCTAGCACAGATACGCAGTATTTT	.	few	TRBV5-5	TRBJ2-3	16
CASSSNSGQAYNEQFF	TGCGCCAGCAGCTCCAATAGCGGGCAGGCCTACAATGAGCAGTTCTTC	TRBD2	.	TRBV5-1	TRBJ2-1	16
CASKLRQGNYGYTF	TGTGCCAGCAAATTACGTCAGGGGAACTATGGCTACACCTTC	.	.	TRBV11-2	TRBJ1-2	14
CASSYNTGRENEQFF	TGCGCCAGCAGTTACAACACCGGGAGGGAAAATGAGCAGTTCTTC	TRBD2	few	TRBV4-3	TRBJ2-1	15
CTDRELSYEQYF	TGCACGGACAGGGAACTGTCCTACGAGCAGTACTTC	TRBD1	.	TRBV6-8	TRBJ2-7	12
CASSVRQSSGNTIYF	TGTGCCAGCAGTGTCCGACAGAGCTCTGGAAACACCATATATTTT	.	.	TRBV6-1	TRBJ1-3	15
CASSYPLGRSSTDTQYF	TGTGCCAGCAGTTACCCGCTGGGCCGGTCTAGCACAGATACGCAGTATTTT	.	.	TRBV6-2/TRBV6-3	TRBJ2-3	17
CASSGAGGQETQYF	TGCGCCAGCAGTGGGGCGGGAGGGCAGGAGACCCAGTACTTC	TRBD2	few	TRBV5-1	TRBJ2-5	14
CASTQEQGYEQYF	TGTGCCAGCACCCAAGAACAGGGATACGAGCAGTACTTC	.	.	TRBV7-9	TRBJ2-7	13
CASSQAGPGHYNEQFF	TGCGCCAGCAGCCAAGCAGGACCGGGCCACTACAATGAGCAGTTCTTC	.	few	TRBV4-3	TRBJ2-1	16
CASSQGSGRARETQYF	TGTGCCAGCAGCCAGGGTAGCGGGAGGGCCCGGGAGACCCAGTACTTC	TRBD2	.	TRBV4-2	TRBJ2-5	16
CASRGGVAGGLADTQYF	TGTGCCAGCCGGGGAGGTGTGGCGGGAGGTCTGGCAGATACGCAGTATTTT	TRBD2	once	TRBV6-2/TRBV6-3	TRBJ2-3	17
CASSYSRQGKGDTQYF	TGTGCCAGCAGTTACTCCCGCCAGGGGAAAGGAGATACGCAGTATTTT	.	few	TRBV6-2/TRBV6-3	TRBJ2-3	16
CASSYAKDGYTF	TGTGCCAGCAGTTACGCCAAGGATGGCTACACCTTC	.	.	TRBV6-6	TRBJ1-2	12
CASSPERTGIYNEQFF	TGCGCCAGCAGCCCTGAGCGGACAGGGATTTACAATGAGCAGTTCTTC	TRBD1	.	TRBV4-3	TRBJ2-1	16
CASSQDPGRDTQYF	TGCGCCAGCAGCCAAGATCCAGGCAGAGATACGCAGTATTTT	.	once	TRBV4-1	TRBJ2-3	14
CASSFRDRFRNYGYTF	TGTGCCAGCAGCTTCCGGGACAGATTTCGGAACTATGGCTACACCTTC	TRBD1	.	TRBV6-2/TRBV6-3	TRBJ1-2	16
CATSRSSQFRTEAFF	TGTGCCACCAGCAGAAGTAGCCAGTTTAGGACTGAAGCTTTCTTT	.	few	TRBV15	TRBJ1-1	15
CASSHRTGTGYSGANVLTF	TGTGCCAGCTCACACCGAACCGGGACAGGTTACTCTGGGGCCAACGTCCTGACTTTC	TRBD1	.	TRBV18	TRBJ2-6	19
CASGRGGRLDEQFF	TGTGCCAGCGGGCGGGGGGGCCGGTTAGATGAGCAGTTCTTC	TRBD2	.	TRBV6-1	TRBJ2-1	14
CSASGLAGESSYNEQFF	TGCAGTGCTAGCGGGCTAGCGGGAGAGAGCTCCTACAATGAGCAGTTCTTC	TRBD2	few	TRBV20-1	TRBJ2-1	17
CSAPLGGALSGTDTQYF	TGCAGTGCCCCGCTCGGGGGGGCGCTTAGTGGCACAGATACGCAGTATTTT	TRBD2	few	TRBV20-1	TRBJ2-3	17
CASSLLAVREGLPNTGELFF	TGTGCCAGCAGTCTCTTAGCGGTCCGGGAGGGGCTTCCGAACACCGGGGAGCTGTTTTTT	TRBD2	.	TRBV12-3/TRBV12-4	TRBJ2-2	20
CASSLRLFGYEQYF	TGCGCCAGCAGCTTGCGGCTATTCGGCTACGAGCAGTACTTC	.	few	TRBV5-1	TRBJ2-7	14
CASSQVVGGYEQYF	TGCGCCAGCAGCCAAGTCGTAGGGGGGTACGAGCAGTACTTC	.	few	TRBV4-1	TRBJ2-7	14
CSARAVVTYEQYF	TGCAGTGCTAGAGCTGTGGTCACCTACGAGCAGTACTTC	.	.	TRBV20-1	TRBJ2-7	13
CASSQTALRDPKTDTQYF	TGCGCCAGCAGCCAAACCGCACTCCGGGACCCAAAGACAGATACGCAGTATTTT	.	once	TRBV4-1	TRBJ2-3	18
CASSPSGGPSYEQYF	TGCGCCAGCAGCCCCAGCGGGGGGCCGTCCTACGAGCAGTACTTC	TRBD2	few	TRBV5-1	TRBJ2-7	15
CSARRQVLNYGYTF	TGCAGTGCTAGAAGACAGGTTCTTAACTATGGCTACACCTTC	.	.	TRBV20-1	TRBJ1-2	14
CASSLAGGLGNTIYF	TGCGCCAGCAGCTTGGCCGGGGGACTTGGAAACACCATATATTTT	.	.	TRBV5-1	TRBJ1-3	15
CASSGQGGSYEQYF	TGTGCCAGCAGTGGCCAGGGTGGCTCGTACGAGCAGTACTTC	.	.	TRBV28	TRBJ2-7	14
CASSASGRFEQYF	TGTGCCAGCAGTGCTAGCGGTCGGTTCGAGCAGTACTTC	TRBD2	.	TRBV7-9	TRBJ2-7	13
CATSDPRGGARETQYF	TGTGCCACCAGTGACCCCCGGGGGGGGGCCAGAGAGACCCAGTACTTC	TRBD2	few	TRBV24-1	TRBJ2-5	16
CATSRDHTVNTEAFF	TGTGCCACCAGCAGAGATCATACTGTGAACACTGAAGCTTTCTTT	.	.	TRBV15	TRBJ1-1	15
CASSPVLGTGELFF	TGCGCCAGCAGTCCCGTGCTGGGCACCGGGGAGCTGTTTTTT	.	few	TRBV4-3	TRBJ2-2	14
CASSQDWNPGQRPYEQYF	TGCGCCAGCAGCCAAGATTGGAACCCGGGACAGCGGCCCTACGAGCAGTACTTC	TRBD1	.	TRBV4-3	TRBJ2-7	18
CAISPGPAGVADTQYF	TGTGCCATCAGTCCAGGCCCAGCGGGGGTTGCAGATACGCAGTATTTT	TRBD2	.	TRBV10-3	TRBJ2-3	16
CATRHTMNTEAFF	TGTGCCACCCGACACACGATGAACACTGAAGCTTTCTTT	.	few	TRBV7-3	TRBJ1-1	13
CASSREPGVDQPQHF	TGTGCCAGCAGCCGCGAGCCGGGGGTCGATCAGCCCCAGCATTTT	.	.	TRBV7-2	TRBJ1-5	15
CASSFFPADSSYNSPLHF	TGCGCCAGCAGCTTTTTCCCGGCGGACAGCTCCTATAATTCACCCCTCCACTTT	.	.	TRBV5-1	TRBJ1-6	18
CASSSPPTRQGSSYNEQFF	TGCGCCAGCAGTTCCCCCCCTACTCGGCAGGGAAGCTCCTACAATGAGCAGTTCTTC	.	few	TRBV5-1	TRBJ2-1	19
CASSTGTGTQYF	TGTGCTAGCAGCACCGGGACCGGTACGCAGTATTTT	.	once	TRBV7-7	TRBJ2-3	12